The rows below give T cell receptor beta chains drawn from one sample of a study of shared clonotypes between healthy human individuals. Sequencing was performed with immunoSEQ multiplex PCR; in TCRdb, only in-frame clones are kept and a portion is missing. Of around 600,000 clones in the sample, about 98% are singletons; the top ten hold 0.3%. Specimen: naive CD8+ T cells sorted from blood. These receptors all stem from a man aged 25 to 40 in good health. Each CDR3 is given with its conserved first and last residue. A D gene is named only where the DNA matches it firmly. Only some rows state a clone size, as once, few, many or a class for expanded clones.

size	J	V	D	DNA	CDR3
once	TRBJ2-3	TRBV28	TRBD2	TGTGCCAGCAGTTCACCCCATCTCAGGGTAGCGGGGGCAGATACGCAGTATTTT	CASSSPHLRVAGADTQYF
once	TRBJ2-2	TRBV7-9	-	TGTGCCAGCAGCCCCCCGGGCAGGGGAGGCACCGGGGAGCTGTTTTTT	CASSPPGRGGTGELFF
-	TRBJ2-1	TRBV7-9	-	TGTGCCAGCATTAGTCTAGGTGAGCAGTTCTTC	CASISLGEQFF
-	TRBJ1-2	TRBV14	-	TGTGCCAGCAGCCAATATGTGGCAGGGCCTAACTATGGCTACACCTTC	CASSQYVAGPNYGYTF
-	TRBJ2-7	TRBV4-2	-	TGTGCCAGCAGCCAAGAGGCAAAGGGGGTCGAGCAGTACTTC	CASSQEAKGVEQYF
-	TRBJ2-2	TRBV4-1	-	TGCGCCAGCAGCCAAGTCGATAACACCGGGGAGCTGTTTTTT	CASSQVDNTGELFF
-	TRBJ2-2	TRBV27	TRBD1	TGTGCCAGCAGCACGTCCGGGACAGGGGGCATCACCGGGGAGCTGTTTTTT	CASSTSGTGGITGELFF
once	TRBJ2-1	TRBV29-1	TRBD2	TGCAGCGTGGAGGGACTAGCGACCTCCTACAATGAGCAGTTCTTC	CSVEGLATSYNEQFF
-	TRBJ2-2	TRBV28	TRBD2	TGTGCCAGCAGTCCCGGGACTAGCGGGACGAACACCGGGGAGCTGTTTTTT	CASSPGTSGTNTGELFF
-	TRBJ2-3	TRBV13	-	TGTGCCAGCAGCTTAAGAGAATTAGCGGAGTCCACAGATACGCAGTATTTT	CASSLRELAESTDTQYF
-	TRBJ2-7	TRBV30	-	TGTGCCGGGGAGGTACACTTAGCAGCCTACGAGCAGTACTTC	CAGEVHLAAYEQYF
-	TRBJ2-5	TRBV15	TRBD2	TGTGCCACCAGCAGAGATGCGGCGGGAGACCTACAAGAGACCCAGTACTTC	CATSRDAAGDLQETQYF
-	TRBJ2-5	TRBV7-9	-	TGTGTGACATACGGGAGTTCAGAGACCCAGTACTTC	CVTYGSSETQYF
-	TRBJ2-1	TRBV7-3	-	TGTGCCAGCAGCCAGATTGCAAGGGAGGCCTCCTACAATGAGCAGTTCTTC	CASSQIAREASYNEQFF
-	TRBJ2-1	TRBV10-3	-	TGTGCCATCAGCAATCCAGGGGAGGCCCGAGATGAGCAGTTCTTC	CAISNPGEARDEQFF
-	TRBJ2-3	TRBV9	-	TGTGCCAGCAGCGACGAGGCCCCCCGAGGGCACACAGATACGCAGTATTTT	CASSDEAPRGHTDTQYF
-	TRBJ2-6	TRBV5-1	-	TGCGCCAGCAGCTCTGCCCCCATCTCTGGGGCCAACGTCCTGACTTTC	CASSSAPISGANVLTF
-	TRBJ2-2	TRBV27	-	TGTGCCAGCAGTTGGGACGTGAACGGGGAGCTGTTTTTT	CASSWDVNGELFF
-	TRBJ1-2	TRBV2	-	TGTGCCAGCATCACCGGGACACTTGGCTACACCTTC	CASITGTLGYTF
-	TRBJ2-1	TRBV2	TRBD2	TGTGCCAGCCCTCCCGGGACTAGCGACTTCTCAATATACAATGAGCAGTTCTTC	CASPPGTSDFSIYNEQFF
-	TRBJ2-7	TRBV11-2	TRBD2	TGTGCCAGCAGCCATCCGTCCCATGGGCTAGCGGGAGGAAGCTACGAGCAGTACTTC	CASSHPSHGLAGGSYEQYF
-	TRBJ2-7	TRBV19	-	TGTGCCAGTAGCTCTGGACAGACGCCGTCTTACGAGCAGTACTTC	CASSSGQTPSYEQYF
-	TRBJ1-5	TRBV5-1	-	TGCGCCAGCAGCTTATCGGGGAATCAGCCCCAGCATTTT	CASSLSGNQPQHF
once	TRBJ2-3	TRBV11-2	TRBD1	TGTGCCAGCAGCCAGGGGGCTGGGACGCAGTATTTT	CASSQGAGTQYF
-	TRBJ2-1	TRBV27	TRBD2	TGTGCCAGCAGTTTGAGGCGGGGGGCATACGATGAGCAGTTCTTC	CASSLRRGAYDEQFF
-	TRBJ2-7	TRBV4-1	TRBD2	TGCGCCAGCAGCTTCCGACTAGCGGGAGGGGACGAGCAGTACTTC	CASSFRLAGGDEQYF
-	TRBJ2-5	TRBV7-9	TRBD1	TGTGCCAGCAGCTTGACCGGGACAGGGGGAGAGACCCAGTACTTC	CASSLTGTGGETQYF
-	TRBJ2-5	TRBV7-9	TRBD1	TGTGCCAGCAGCCCTACACAGGGGCGTGAAGAGACCCAGTACTTC	CASSPTQGREETQYF
-	TRBJ2-2	TRBV11-2	-	TGTGCCAGCAGCTTAGTGGCGTCCGGGGAGCTGTTTTTT	CASSLVASGELFF
-	TRBJ2-7	TRBV7-9	-	TGTGCCAGCAGCTTAGATAGCGGAGAAAGCGAGCAGTACTTC	CASSLDSGESEQYF
-	TRBJ1-3	TRBV10-3	-	TGTGCCGCCGTACAGGGAGGCGCTGGAAACACCATATATTTT	CAAVQGGAGNTIYF
-	TRBJ2-1	TRBV10-2	-	TGCGCCAGCAGTGAGTCGAGAGGGATCGGTGGGAATGAGCAGTTCTTC	CASSESRGIGGNEQFF